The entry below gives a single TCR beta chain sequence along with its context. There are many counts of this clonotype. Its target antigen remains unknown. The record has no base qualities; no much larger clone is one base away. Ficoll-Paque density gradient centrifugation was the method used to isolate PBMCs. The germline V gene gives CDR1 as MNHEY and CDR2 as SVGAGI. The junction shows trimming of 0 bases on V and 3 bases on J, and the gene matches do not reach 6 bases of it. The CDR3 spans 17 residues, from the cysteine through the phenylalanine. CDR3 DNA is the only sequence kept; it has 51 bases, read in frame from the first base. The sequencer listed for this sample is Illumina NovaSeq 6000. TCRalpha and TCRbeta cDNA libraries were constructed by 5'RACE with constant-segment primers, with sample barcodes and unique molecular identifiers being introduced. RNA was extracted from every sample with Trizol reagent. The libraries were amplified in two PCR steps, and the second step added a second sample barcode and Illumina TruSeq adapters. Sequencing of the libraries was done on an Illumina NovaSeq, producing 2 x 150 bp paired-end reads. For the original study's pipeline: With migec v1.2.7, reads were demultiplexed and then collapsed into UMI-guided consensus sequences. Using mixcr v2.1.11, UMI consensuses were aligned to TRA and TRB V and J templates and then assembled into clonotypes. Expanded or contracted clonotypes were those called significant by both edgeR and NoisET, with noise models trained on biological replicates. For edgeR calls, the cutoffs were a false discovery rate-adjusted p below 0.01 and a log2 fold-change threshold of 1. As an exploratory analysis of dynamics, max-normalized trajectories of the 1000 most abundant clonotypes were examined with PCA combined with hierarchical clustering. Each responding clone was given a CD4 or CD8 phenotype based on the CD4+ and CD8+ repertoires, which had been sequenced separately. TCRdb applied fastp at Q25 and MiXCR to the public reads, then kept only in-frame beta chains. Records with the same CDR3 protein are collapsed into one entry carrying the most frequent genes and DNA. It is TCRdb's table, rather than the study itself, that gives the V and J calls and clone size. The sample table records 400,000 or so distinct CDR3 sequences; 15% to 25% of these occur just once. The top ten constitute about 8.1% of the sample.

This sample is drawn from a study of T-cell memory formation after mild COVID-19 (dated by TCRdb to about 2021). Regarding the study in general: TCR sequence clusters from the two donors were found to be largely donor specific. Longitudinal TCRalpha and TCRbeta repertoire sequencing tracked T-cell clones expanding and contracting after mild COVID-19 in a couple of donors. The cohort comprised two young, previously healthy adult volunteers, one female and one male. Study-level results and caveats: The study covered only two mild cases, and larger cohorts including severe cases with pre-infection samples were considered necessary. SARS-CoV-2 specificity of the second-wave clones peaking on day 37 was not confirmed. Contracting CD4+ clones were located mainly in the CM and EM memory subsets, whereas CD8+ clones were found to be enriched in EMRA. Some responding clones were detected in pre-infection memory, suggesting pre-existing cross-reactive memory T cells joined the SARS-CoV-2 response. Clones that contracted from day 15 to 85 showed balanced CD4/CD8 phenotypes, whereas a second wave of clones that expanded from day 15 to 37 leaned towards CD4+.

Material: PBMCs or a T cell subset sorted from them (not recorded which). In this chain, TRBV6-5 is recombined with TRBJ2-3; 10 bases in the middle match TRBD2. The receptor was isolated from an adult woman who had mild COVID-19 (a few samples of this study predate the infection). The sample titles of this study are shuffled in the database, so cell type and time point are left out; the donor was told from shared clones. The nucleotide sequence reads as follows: TGTGCCAGCAGTTACTCGGTGGTAGCGGGGGGAACAGATACGCAGTATTTT. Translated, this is CASSYSVVAGGTDTQYF.